This T cell receptor (beta chain) was captured in a study of blood T cells in healthy people across ages. Study-level points and caveats: Unsorted PBMC input precluded a conclusive naive versus antigen-experienced comparison. The study found more naive CD4+ cells and higher diversity in long-lived than aged donors.

With regard to this clonotype: Antigen: not known.

This CDR3 has 10 residues. The V gene lost 0 bases and the J gene lost 8 bases, with 2 bases spanning the gap. Germline lookup yields CDR1 GTSNPN and CDR2 SVGIG (reference sequence). Alongside a J-beta primer mix, a sample-barcoded 5' primer served in a second PCR lasting about 7 to 11 cycles. Every single cDNA molecule received a tag from a template-switch adaptor with 12 random nucleotides. TCRdb recomputed calls from the 5' RACE reads with MiXCR, one row per CDR3 protein. The sample has hundreds of thousands of distinct CDR3 sequences, around 48% seen once. Isolation per sample recovered at least 7 million PBMCs.

This rearrangement joins TRBV30 to TRBJ2-1; D is unresolved. The TCR comes from a woman in her sixties in good health. Sequencing used blood. The CDR3 spells CAWSVDEQFF. The CDR3 DNA reads TGTGCCTGGAGTGTAGATGAGCAGTTCTTC.